The T cell receptor (beta chain) under discussion was sequenced for a study of blood T cell repertoires in COVID-19. Germline loops: CDR1 SGDLS, CDR2 YYNGEE. Losses at the gene ends were 5 bases for V and 3 bases for J; bases not matched to a gene: 5. The CDR3 length is 14 residues. The protocol was immunoSEQ multiplex PCR, while the TCRdb copy is restricted to in-frame clones and leaves out a portion. The table shows about 360,000 clones, with around 90% occurring only once. The sequenced sample was PBMCs or T cells enriched from blood (not recorded which). This TCR derives from a woman aged 40 to 50 with acute COVID-19. The chain is built from TRBV9 and TRBJ2-5, with TRBD2 identical over 9 bases. The CDR3 DNA reads as TGTGCCAGCAGTACGGGACTAGCCAAAGAGACCCAGTACTTC. The encoded protein is CASSTGLAKETQYF.